This TCR beta chain stems from a study of OX40 agonist ivuxolimab in advanced cancers. Background on the study: Patients received the agonistic anti-OX40 (CD134) antibody ivuxolimab.

CDR3 length: 15 amino acids. The V end was cut by 4 bases, the J end by 10 bases, with 18 bases between. Looked up from germline, CDR1 is SGHDT and CDR2 is YYEEEE. The repertoire was sequenced with immunoSEQ multiplex PCR; TCRdb's copy has only in-frame clones and lacks some. This sample has 85,000 to 100,000 clones, with just under 95% found just once. This clone has just a few counts. V is TRBV5-6 and J is TRBJ1-6; no clear D gene. The sequence came from an adult with an advanced solid tumor such as melanoma, head and neck, liver or kidney cancer. Specimen: CD4+ or CD8+ T cells sorted from blood, collected in a trial of the OX40 agonist ivuxolimab. The CDR3: CASSPDGDLRSPLHF. CDR3 nucleotide sequence: TGTGCCAGCAGCCCCGACGGCGACCTACGCTCACCCCTCCACTTT.